This passage covers 22 T cell receptor beta chains from one sample sequenced in a study of vaccination effects on CD4 cells after COVID-19. The protocol was immunoSEQ multiplex PCR, while the TCRdb copy is restricted to in-frame clones and leaves out a portion. The table lists over 50,000 clones, around four fifths of them singletons. Their target antigens are unknown. Antigen-specific CD4+ T cells were expanded with viral peptide pools in the ViraFEST assay before sequencing. CD4+ T cells were isolated after about eleven days of culture. BNT162b2 vaccine or mRNA-1273 vaccine was given to participants in two doses. The specimen was CD4+ T cells from PBMCs cultured with HCoV-229E spike peptides, collected after COVID-19 vaccination. These receptors were collected from a human donor who received a COVID-19 vaccine.

This chain connects TRBV6-5 to TRBJ2-1, with D hard to call. Trimming took off 6 bases at V and 9 bases at J, with 12 bases between the two ends. The CDR3 is 12 residues long. From germline, CDR1 is MNHEY and CDR2 SVGAGI. CDR3 nucleotides: TGTGCCAGCAGCCTGGGTTTGTCTGAGCAGTTCTTC. Amino acids: CASSLGLSEQFF.

The chain is built from TRBV5-1 and TRBJ2-3, with a weak D call TRBD2 (6 bases). The germline V and J ends were trimmed by 0 bases and 2 bases, with 13 bases remaining between them. Germline V CDR1 and CDR2: SGHRS, YFSETQ. The CDR3 consists of 16 residues. Here the CDR3 reads CASSLGEAGYTDTQYF. The CDR3 bases are TGCGCCAGCAGCTTGGGGGAGGCGGGGTACACAGATACGCAGTATTTT.

The chain links TRBV7-9 to TRBJ1-1; TRBD1 matches at 9 bases. Trimming at V came to 5 bases and at J to 6 bases, leaving 10 bases not matched to a gene. Per germline, CDR1 SEHNR and CDR2 FQNEAQ (reference sequence). The CDR3 runs 15 residues. CDR3 in DNA: TGTGCCAGCAGCCGTCCCACAGGGGGCCCCCCTGAAGCTTTCTTT. Its protein product is CASSRPTGGPPEAFF.

The rearrangement uses TRBV7-2 and TRBJ2-1; D is possibly TRBD2 (6 bases). Germline V gene data show CDR1 as SGHTA and CDR2 as FQGNSA. The V and J ends lost 0 bases and 2 bases respectively, with 11 bases between them. The CDR3 runs to 16 residues. CDR3 loop: CASSLAAGGAYNEQFF. The CDR3, as DNA: TGTGCCAGCAGCTTAGCCGCTGGCGGGGCCTACAATGAGCAGTTCTTC.

This chain joins TRBV20-1 and TRBJ1-1, with D uncertain. The CDR3 has 12 residues. Germline CDR1 is DFQATT and CDR2 is SNEGSKA (reference sequence). Trimming left V 3 bases short and J 7 bases short, with 12 bases between. In DNA, the CDR3 is TGCAGTGCTAGTCTACAGAGAGGTGAAGCTTTCTTT. It specifies CSASLQRGEAFF.

The chain couples TRBV30 to TRBJ2-3, with TRBD2 as a possible D gene (6 bases). This CDR3 is built from 14 residues. The V and J ends lost 3 bases and 4 bases respectively, with 14 bases between them. Germline loops: CDR1 GTSNPN, CDR2 SVGIG (reference sequence). The CDR3 sequence: CAWRMDVAADTQYF. In nucleotides, the CDR3 is TGTGCCTGGAGGATGGATGTAGCGGCAGATACGCAGTATTTT.

In DNA form, the CDR3 reads TGTGCCAGTAGTATGCGCAGGGAGGTTGCTGGCTACACCTTC. It codes for CASSMRREVAGYTF. The rearrangement uses TRBV19 and TRBJ1-2, with D tentatively TRBD1 (5 bases). Germline CDR1 reads LNHDA; CDR2 reads SQIVND (reference sequence). The V gene lost 3 bases and the J gene lost 7 bases, with 15 bases spanning the gap. The CDR3 has 14 amino acids.

The chain combines TRBV9 with TRBJ2-3, with D possibly TRBD1 on 5 matching bases. The CDR3 totals 15 residues. Trimming removed 4 bases from V and 2 bases from J, with 14 bases in between. In germline, CDR1 is SGDLS, CDR2 YYNGEE. The CDR3 DNA follows: TGTGCCAGCAGCCCCCGGACATCCTACACAGATACGCAGTATTTT. Translating gives CASSPRTSYTDTQYF.

The chain combines TRBV25-1 with TRBJ1-3; D is ambiguous. This CDR3 has 15 residues. The germline V gene has CDR1 MGHDK and CDR2 SYGVNS. Trimming left V 6 bases short and J 0 bases short, with 12 bases between. CDR3 sequence reads: CASRATDGSGNTIYF. For the CDR3, the DNA is TGTGCCAGCAGAGCAACTGATGGCTCTGGAAACACCATATATTTT.

The chain has TRBV19 and TRBJ2-3, with 7 bases matching TRBD1. Trimming took 10 bases from V and 2 from J; bases not matched to a gene: 6. CDR3 length equals 13 residues. Germline-derived CDR1 and CDR2 are LNHDA and SQIVND (reference sequence). The CDR3 DNA reads TGTGCCACCTGGACAGGATCCACAGATACGCAGTATTTT. Translation gives CATWTGSTDTQYF. Based on the CDR3 plus reference TRBV19 and TRBJ2-3, the full variable domain is DGGITQSPKYLFRKEGQNVTLSCEQNLNHDAMYWYRQDPGQGLRLIYYSQIVNDFQKGDIAEGYSVSREKKESFPLTVTSAQKNPTAFYLCATWTGSTDTQYFGPGTRLTVL.

This chain joins TRBV5-4 and TRBJ2-3; 10 nucleotides match TRBD2. The junction had 6 bases not matched to a gene; V was cut back by 0 bases and J by 5 bases. Germline V CDR1 and CDR2: SGHNT, YYREEE (reference sequence). The CDR3 totals 16 residues. This CDR3 reads CASSLAGLAGVDTQYF. CDR3 in DNA: TGTGCCAGCAGCTTGGCCGGGCTAGCGGGGGTAGATACGCAGTATTTT.

This clone is a singleton in its sample. The chain uses TRBV2 and TRBJ2-7; D ambiguous. The CDR3 spans 12 residues. The V end was cut by 3 bases, the J end by 12 bases, with 15 bases between. From germline, CDR1 is SNHLY and CDR2 FYNNEI. The CDR3 bases are TGTGCCAGCAGTGATCCCGCAAAGTACGGGTACGTC. Amino acid sequence: CASSDPAKYGYV.

This clone was seen just once. The J gene is TRBJ1-1, the V gene TRBV7-3; no definite D call. Trimming shortened V by 1 base and J by 4 bases, and 10 bases separated the two germline ends. Germline loops: CDR1 SGHTA, CDR2 FQGTGA. This CDR3 comprises 14 residues. In DNA form, the CDR3 reads TGTGCCAGCAGCTTAAGGCCAGGAGGCACTGAAGCTTTCTTT. It encodes CASSLRPGGTEAFF. The full variable domain, its missing parts supplied by reference TRBV7-3 and TRBJ1-1, is GAGVSQTPSNKVTEKGKYVELRCDPISGHTALYWYRQSLGQGPEFLIYFQGTGAADDSGLPNDRFFAVRPEGSVSTLKIQRTERGDSAVYLCASSLRPGGTEAFFGQGTRLTVV.

The V gene is TRBV12-5, the J gene TRBJ2-2; D might be TRBD2 (7 bases). CDR1 is LGHNT, CDR2 FRNRAP, per germline. This CDR3 is 16 amino acids long. Trimming stripped 6 bases from V and 3 bases from J, with 17 bases between. CDR3 amino acids: CASGPRLGGDTGELFF. In DNA, the CDR3 is TGTGCTAGTGGCCCCCGCTTAGGGGGGGACACCGGGGAGCTGTTTTTT.

This chain links TRBV7-2 with TRBJ1-1; 7 bases line up with TRBD1. The CDR3 runs 14 residues. The germline CDR1 and CDR2 sequences are SGHTA and FQGNSA. V was clipped by 2 bases and J by 5 bases; unmatched bases: 5. CDR3 loop: CASSLNRGETEAFF. CDR3 coding DNA: TGTGCCAGCAGCTTAAACAGGGGCGAGACTGAAGCTTTCTTT.

CDR3 nucleotides: TGCGCCAGCAGCTTCGCCCGCGGGGGGATAAGCACAGATACGCAGTATTTT. Translating it yields CASSFARGGISTDTQYF. The V and J genes are TRBV5-1 and TRBJ2-3, with 8 bases fitting TRBD2. Germline lookup yields CDR1 SGHRS and CDR2 YFSETQ. The CDR3 runs to 17 residues. Unmatched junction bases numbered 8, after V lost 2 bases and J lost 0 bases.

The genes are TRBV10-3 and TRBJ2-6; possibly TRBD1 for D (6 bases). Germline V gives CDR1 ENHRY, CDR2 SYGVKD. The CDR3 is made up of 17 amino acids. Trimming left V 6 bases short and J 0 bases short, with 15 bases between. Here the CDR3 reads CAIRQGVGFSGANVLTF. DNA of the CDR3: TGTGCCATCAGACAGGGAGTGGGATTCTCTGGGGCCAACGTCCTGACTTTC.

The gene calls are TRBV6-1 and TRBJ2-2; D gene ambiguous. This CDR3 spans 15 amino acids. The V end lost 2 bases, the J end lost 1 base, and 8 bases lay between the germline ends. CDR1 is MNHNS and CDR2 is SASEGT in the germline V gene. This chain's CDR3 is CASSEFSRNTGELFF. The CDR3 nucleotides are TGTGCCAGCAGTGAATTTAGCCGGAACACCGGGGAGCTGTTTTTT.

Judged by abundance, this clone is medium-sized (0.01 to 0.1%). The CDR3 protein is CASSYGGGNTDTQYF. Written as DNA, the CDR3 is TGCGCCAGCAGCTACGGGGGGGGTAACACAGATACGCAGTATTTT. The chain is built from TRBV4-3 and TRBJ2-3; 8 nucleotides agree with TRBD2. The CDR3 totals 15 residues. The germline gives CDR1 LGHNA, CDR2 YSLEER. J lost 2 bases, V lost 5 bases, and 6 bases had no gene match.

The V gene is TRBV6-4, the J gene TRBJ1-1, with a tentative D call TRBD1 (5 bases). Germline V gives CDR1 MRHNA, CDR2 SNTAGT. The CDR3 has 17 residues. V shed 0 bases and J shed 1 base, with 15 bases lying between them. The CDR3 spells CASSDSREGRSNTEAFF. The CDR3 nucleotides read TGTGCCAGCAGTGACTCGAGGGAGGGGCGGTCGAACACTGAAGCTTTCTTT.

The chain carries TRBV24-1 and TRBJ1-2; D might be TRBD1 (6 bases). This CDR3 spans 14 amino acids. Germline CDR1 reads KGHDR; CDR2 reads SFDVKD. Trimming stripped 4 bases from V and 6 bases from J, with 14 bases between. CDR3 nucleotide sequence: TGTGCCACCAGTGACCTAGACAGGTCACATGGCTACACCTTC. It yields the protein CATSDLDRSHGYTF.

The chain links TRBV12-3 or TRBV12-4 to TRBJ1-2; D uncertain. With 3 bases removed from V and 6 bases from J, the gap between germline ends came to 11 bases. The CDR3 runs to 13 residues. CDR3 sequence reads: CASSLRRRHGYTF. CDR3 DNA: TGTGCCAGCAGTTTGCGGAGGCGGCATGGCTACACCTTC.